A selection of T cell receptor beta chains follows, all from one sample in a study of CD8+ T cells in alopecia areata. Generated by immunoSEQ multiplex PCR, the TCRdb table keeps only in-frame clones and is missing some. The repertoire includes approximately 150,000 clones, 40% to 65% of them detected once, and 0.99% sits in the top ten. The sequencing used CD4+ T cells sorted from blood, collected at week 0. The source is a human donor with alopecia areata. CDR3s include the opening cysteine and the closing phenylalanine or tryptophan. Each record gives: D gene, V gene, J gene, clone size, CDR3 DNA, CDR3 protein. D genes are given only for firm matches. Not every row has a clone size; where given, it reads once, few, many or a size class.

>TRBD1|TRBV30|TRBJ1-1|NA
TGTGCCTGGAGTGCCAAACAGGGGGCAGGTACTGAAGCTTTCTTT
CAWSAKQGAGTEAFF
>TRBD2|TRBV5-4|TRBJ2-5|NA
TGTGCCAGCAGCTTGAAGACTAGCGGGAATCGTGAGACCCAGTACTTC
CASSLKTSGNRETQYF
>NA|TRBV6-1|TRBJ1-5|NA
TGTGCCAGCAGTGAACGGAGCAATCAGCCCCAGCATTTT
CASSERSNQPQHF
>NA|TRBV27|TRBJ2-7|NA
TGTGCCAGCAGTTGGGGACCCACGGGCGAGCAGTACTTC
CASSWGPTGEQYF
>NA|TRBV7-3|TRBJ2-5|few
TGTGCCAGCAGCCCTCAGGCCCCGGGGGTTGAGACCCAGTACTTC
CASSPQAPGVETQYF
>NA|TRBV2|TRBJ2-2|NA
TGTGCCAGCAGTGAAGCGGTGCGAGGGAACACCGGGGAGCTGTTTTTT
CASSEAVRGNTGELFF
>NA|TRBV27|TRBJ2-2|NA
TGTGCCAGCAGTCGCCAGGGGGCGGGTAGCGGGAGTAGCACCGGGGAGCTGTTTTTT
CASSRQGAGSGSSTGELFF
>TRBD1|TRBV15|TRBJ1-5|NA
TGTGCCACCAGCAGGACAGGGCTTCGTAATCAGCCCCAGCATTTT
CATSRTGLRNQPQHF
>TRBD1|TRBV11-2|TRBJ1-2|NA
TGTGCCAGCAGCCGACAGGGGAACTATGGCTACACCTTC
CASSRQGNYGYTF
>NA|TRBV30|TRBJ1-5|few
TGTGCCTGGAGTGCGGCCCGATTGGGGGGCGGCAGCAATCAGCCCCAGCATTTT
CAWSAARLGGGSNQPQHF
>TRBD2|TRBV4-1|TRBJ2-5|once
TGCGCCAGCAGCCAAGTTTCGGGACTAGCGGGTCAAGAGACCCAGTACTTC
CASSQVSGLAGQETQYF
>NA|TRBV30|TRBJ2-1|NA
TGTGCCTGGAGTGTAGGAGCCAATGAGCAGTTCTTC
CAWSVGANEQFF
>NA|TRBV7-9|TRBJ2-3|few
TGTGCCAGCAGCTTAGCCCAGGAACCCAGCACAGATACGCAGTATTTT
CASSLAQEPSTDTQYF
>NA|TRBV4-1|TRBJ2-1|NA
TGCGCCAGCAGCCAAGCTGTGAACAATGAGCAGTTCTTC
CASSQAVNNEQFF
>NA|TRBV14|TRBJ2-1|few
TGTGCCAGCAGCCAAGATCATGCGGGGAAAGAGCAGTTCTTC
CASSQDHAGKEQFF
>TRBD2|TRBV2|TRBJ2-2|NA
TGTGCCAGCACCATCCCGGGACTAGCTGCCGGGGAGCTGTTTTTT
CASTIPGLAAGELFF
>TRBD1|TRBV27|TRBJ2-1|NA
TGTGCCAGCAGTTTAAGGATGGTGGGGGACAGGGCTCACAATGAGCAGTTCTTC
CASSLRMVGDRAHNEQFF
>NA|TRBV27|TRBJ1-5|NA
TGTGCCAGCAGCCAGCGGGGGCAGCCCCAGCATTTT
CASSQRGQPQHF
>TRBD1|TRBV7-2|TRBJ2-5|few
TGTGCCAGCAGCCGGTCGGACAGGGGAAGAGAGACCCAGTACTTC
CASSRSDRGRETQYF
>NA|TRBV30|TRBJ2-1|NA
TGTGCCCGGCTGGAGGGATACAATGAGCAGTTCTTC
CARLEGYNEQFF
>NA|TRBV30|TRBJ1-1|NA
TGTGCCCTGAACAGGGCGGACACTGAAGCTTTCTTT
CALNRADTEAFF
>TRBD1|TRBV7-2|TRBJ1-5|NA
TGTGCCAGCAGCTTAGTTTCGACAGGGGTTAATCAGCCCCAGCATTTT
CASSLVSTGVNQPQHF
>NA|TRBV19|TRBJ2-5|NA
TGTGCCAGTAGTATCCGGCCCCAGGACACCCGAAGGGAGACCCAGTACTTC
CASSIRPQDTRRETQYF
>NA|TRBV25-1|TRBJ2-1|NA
TGTGCCAGCAGTGAATGGAACGGGAGCGGTGAGCAGTTCTTC
CASSEWNGSGEQFF
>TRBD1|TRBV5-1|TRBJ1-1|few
TGCGCCAGCAACCCGACAGGGGGCACTGAAGCTTTCTTT
CASNPTGGTEAFF
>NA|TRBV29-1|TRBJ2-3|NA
TGCAGCGGCTCAGGAGCAGCGGATACGCAGTATTTT
CSGSGAADTQYF
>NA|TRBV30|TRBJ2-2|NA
TGTGCCTGGCCCTTACCAGGCGCCGGGGAGCTGTTTTTT
CAWPLPGAGELFF
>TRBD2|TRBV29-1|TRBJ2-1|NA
TGCAGCGTTGGTAGCGGGAGGCGCAATGAGCAGTTCTTC
CSVGSGRRNEQFF
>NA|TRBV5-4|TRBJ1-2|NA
TGTGCCAGCAGCCCCTCGGGGGCAGTGTCCTATGGCTACACCTTC
CASSPSGAVSYGYTF
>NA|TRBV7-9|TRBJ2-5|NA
TGTGCCAGCAGCACAACTACGGCGGGCGTGGAGACCCAGTACTTC
CASSTTTAGVETQYF
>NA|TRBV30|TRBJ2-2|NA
TGTGCCTGGAGGCGCAGGGACACCGGGGAGCTGTTTTTT
CAWRRRDTGELFF
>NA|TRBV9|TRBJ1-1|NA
TGTGCCAGCAGCGTCAGGGTCGCGAACACTGAAGCTTTCTTT
CASSVRVANTEAFF
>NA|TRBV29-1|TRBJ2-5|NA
TGCAGCGTTCGACAGGACGTCGCCCAGGAGACCCAGTACTTC
CSVRQDVAQETQYF
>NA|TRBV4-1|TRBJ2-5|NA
TGCGCCAGCAGCCAAGCCGACGAGGGGACCCAGTACTTC
CASSQADEGTQYF
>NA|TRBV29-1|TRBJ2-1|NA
TGCAGCGTCCTAGAGGTGGTTTCCTACAATGAGCAGTTCTTC
CSVLEVVSYNEQFF
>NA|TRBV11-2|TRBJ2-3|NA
TGTGCCAGCAATCAGAACACAGATACGCAGTATTTT
CASNQNTDTQYF
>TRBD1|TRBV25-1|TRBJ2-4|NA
TGTGCCAGCAGTGAAATAACAGGGGGCGCTAAAAACATTCAGTACTTC
CASSEITGGAKNIQYF
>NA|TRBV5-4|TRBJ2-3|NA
TGTGCCAGCAGCCTCGACACAGATACGCAGTATTTT
CASSLDTDTQYF
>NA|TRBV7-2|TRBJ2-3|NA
TGTGCCAGCAGTGGGTCGAAGGATACGCAGTATTTT
CASSGSKDTQYF
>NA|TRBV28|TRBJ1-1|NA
TGTGCCAGCAGTTTCCGGGACCCGGGACGGGAGGCTTTCTTT
CASSFRDPGREAFF
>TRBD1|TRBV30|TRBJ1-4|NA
TGTGCCTGGAGTGTTACAGGGGGTGAAAAACTGTTTTTT
CAWSVTGGEKLFF
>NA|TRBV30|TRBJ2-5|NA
TGTTCGACTGACAGCGGAGAGACCCAGTACTTC
CSTDSGETQYF
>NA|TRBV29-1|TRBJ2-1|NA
TGCAGCGTTGAAGAGATCTGGTCCCTAACAAATGAGCAGTTCTTC
CSVEEIWSLTNEQFF
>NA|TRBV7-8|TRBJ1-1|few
TGTGCCAGCAGCTTAGGGTGGAACACTGAAGCTTTCTTT
CASSLGWNTEAFF
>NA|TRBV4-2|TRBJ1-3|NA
TGTGCCAGCAGCCAAGATGGCGCCAATGGAAACACCATATATTTT
CASSQDGANGNTIYF
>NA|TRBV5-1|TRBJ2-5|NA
TGCGCCAGCAGCTTGGGACAGTCGATGGAGACCCAGTACTTC
CASSLGQSMETQYF
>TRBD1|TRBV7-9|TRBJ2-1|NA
TGTGCCAGCGAGAGTGTGGACAGGGGGAGGGTTGAGCAGTTCTTC
CASESVDRGRVEQFF
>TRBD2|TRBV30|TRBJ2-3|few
TGTGCCTGGAGCCGTCTAGCGGGGGACACAGATACGCAGTATTTT
CAWSRLAGDTDTQYF
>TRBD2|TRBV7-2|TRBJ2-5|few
TGTGCCAGCAGCTTTGGGGGGGGTCAAGAGACCCAGTACTTC
CASSFGGGQETQYF
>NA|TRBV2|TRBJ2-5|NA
TGTGCCAGCAGTGAAGAGGAAAGGGTAGAGACCCAGTACTTC
CASSEEERVETQYF
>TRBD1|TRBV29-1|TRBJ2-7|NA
TGCAGCGCCAGGGACAGCTACGAGCAGTACTTC
CSARDSYEQYF
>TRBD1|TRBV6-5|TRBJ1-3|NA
TGTGCCAGCAGTCGGGGACAGGGCTCTGGAAACACCATATATTTT
CASSRGQGSGNTIYF
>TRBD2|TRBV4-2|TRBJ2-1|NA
TGTGCCAGCAGCCAAGATTACAGCGGGAGGGCCGATGAGCAGTTCTTC
CASSQDYSGRADEQFF
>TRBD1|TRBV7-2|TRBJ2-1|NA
TGTGCCAGCAGCTTTAGGCAGGGGGCTTCTATTGACAATGAGCAGTTCTTC
CASSFRQGASIDNEQFF
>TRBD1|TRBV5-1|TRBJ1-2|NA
TGCGCCAGCAGCTTACAGGACAGGGGCCCTTACAGCTACACCTTC
CASSLQDRGPYSYTF
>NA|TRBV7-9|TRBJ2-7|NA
TGTGCCAGCAGCGCAGGGGCCCCCCTCTACGAGCAGTACTTC
CASSAGAPLYEQYF
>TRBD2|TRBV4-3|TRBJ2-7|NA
TGCGCCAGCAGCCAAGATCTTACTAGCGACTACGAGCAGTACTTC
CASSQDLTSDYEQYF
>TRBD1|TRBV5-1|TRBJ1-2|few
TGCGCCAGCAGCACAGGGGGCGACTATGGCTACACCTTC
CASSTGGDYGYTF